The TCR beta chain under discussion was sequenced for a study of regulatory T cells in long-lasting Graves disease. The germline V gene encodes CDR1 SGHNT and CDR2 YYREEE (reference sequence). The V end was cut by 4 bases, the J end by 2 bases, with 17 bases between. CDR3 length: 16 residues. Study outcomes and limitations: Less diverse TCR repertoires were seen in persistent Graves' patients than in newly diagnosed ones.

Time point meaning: newly diagnosed GD, antithyroid drugs for less than 3 months. RNA from PBMCs was the source of the TCR library. Patients with Graves' disease were diagnosed by American Thyroid Association guidelines. iRepertoire HTBI primers and Arm-PCR of CDR3 regions built TCR beta libraries. In TCRdb, the multiplex PCR reads were re-called with MiXCR into one record per CDR3 protein. The sample lists around 360,000 distinct CDR3 sequences; 15% to 20% were seen once. On this clonotype: The antigen is unknown.

The same specimen was also included in a second study, on T cells in Graves' hyperthyroidism and ophthalmopathy. From that second work: The HTBI primer set was used in a first-round RT-PCR of the TCR CDR3.

The chain links TRBV5-4 to TRBJ2-3; tentatively, D is TRBD1 (6 bases). This specimen was peripheral blood mononuclear cells (PBMCs), taken at new diagnosis, from a patient treated with antithyroid drugs. This sequence originates from a woman younger than 30 with Graves disease. The CDR3 spells CASSPRQASTTDTQYF. The DNA for the CDR3 is TGTGCCAGCAGCCCCCGACAGGCCTCCACCACAGATACGCAGTATTTT.